This T cell receptor (beta chain) was sequenced for a study of cytomegalovirus exposure and HLA in healthy donors. This clone showed up just a few times. Amplification used 60 Vbeta primers and 13 Jbeta primers. Sequenced by immunoSEQ multiplex PCR; TCRdb stores in-frame clones only, minus some. The repertoire consists of 150,000 to 200,000 clones, with over 80% occurring once and the leading ten covering over 1.5%. At the time of sampling, donors were nominally healthy, though unrecorded immune exposures were likely. Per germline, CDR1 SEHNR and CDR2 FQNEAQ (reference sequence). J was trimmed by 7 bases and V by 4 bases; bases with no gene match: 5. The CDR3 length is 14 residues.

Specimen: PBMCs. The V call is TRBV7-9, the J call TRBJ1-1; 11 positions agree with TRBD1. This sequence originates from a man in his forties in good health and CMV-seronegative. The CDR3 is CASSWTGGGGEAFF. CDR3 DNA: TGTGCCAGCAGCTGGACAGGGGGCGGAGGTGAAGCTTTCTTT.